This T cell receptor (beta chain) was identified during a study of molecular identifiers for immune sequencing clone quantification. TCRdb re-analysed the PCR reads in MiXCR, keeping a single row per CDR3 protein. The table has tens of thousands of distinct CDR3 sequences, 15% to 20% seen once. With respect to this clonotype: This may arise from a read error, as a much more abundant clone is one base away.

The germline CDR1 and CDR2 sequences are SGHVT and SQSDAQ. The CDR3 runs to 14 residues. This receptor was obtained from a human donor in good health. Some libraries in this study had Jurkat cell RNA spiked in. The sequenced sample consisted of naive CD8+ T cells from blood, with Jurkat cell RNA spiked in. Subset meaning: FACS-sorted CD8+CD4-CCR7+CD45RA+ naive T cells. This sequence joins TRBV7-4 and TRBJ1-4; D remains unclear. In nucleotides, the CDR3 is TGTGCCAGCAGCTCCCACCCCTATCCCGAAAAGCTGTCTTTT. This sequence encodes CASSSHPYPEKLSF.